These 5 T cell receptor beta chains were sequenced from one sample in a study of cytomegalovirus exposure and HLA in healthy donors. Researchers ran the PCR with 60 Vbeta and 13 Jbeta primers. Generated by immunoSEQ multiplex PCR, the TCRdb table keeps only in-frame clones and is missing some. The data hold just over 150,000 clones, with around 80% observed a single time. The sequencing input was PBMCs. The receptors originated from a young man in good health and CMV-seronegative.

CDR3 sequence reads: CASKADPISAPYNEQFF. Written as DNA, the CDR3 is TGTGCCAGTAAAGCTGATCCAATTTCCGCCCCCTACAATGAGCAGTTCTTC. The J gene is TRBJ2-1, the V gene TRBV27; no clear D gene. The germline V and J ends were trimmed by 9 bases and 2 bases, with 23 bases remaining between them. This CDR3 region has 17 residues. The V gene's germline CDR1 is MNHEY and CDR2 SMNVEV (reference sequence).

The chain joins TRBV11-2 to TRBJ2-7; D is perhaps TRBD2 (7 bases). CDR1 is SGHAT, CDR2 FQNNGV, per germline. This CDR3 has 16 amino acids. The V and J ends lost 5 bases and 3 bases respectively, with 20 bases between them. In DNA, the CDR3 is TGTGCCAGCAGCACCTATCGGGGGGCGCAGGACTACGAGCAGTACTTC. Translation gives CASSTYRGAQDYEQYF.

This chain links TRBV30 with TRBJ2-5; 12 nucleotides match TRBD2. CDR1 is GTSNPN, CDR2 SVGIG, per germline (reference sequence). V gave up 1 base and J gave up 5 bases; unmatched junction bases: 8. The CDR3 spans 16 residues. The CDR3 nucleotides read TGTGCCTGGAGTGGCGCTAGCGGGGGGGCCGGGGAGACCCAGTACTTC. Translated, it gives CAWSGASGGAGETQYF.

The gene calls are TRBV28 and TRBJ2-3; D remains unclear. The germline V gene encodes CDR1 MDHEN and CDR2 SYDVKM. The ends were cut back, 8 bases at V and 6 bases at J, with 9 bases in the middle. The CDR3 has 11 residues. CDR3 loop: CASQLTDTQYF. The CDR3 coding sequence is TGTGCCAGCCAACTTACGGATACGCAGTATTTT. Together with reference TRBV28 and TRBJ2-3, the CDR3 gives the full variable domain: DVKVTQSSRYLVKRTGEKVFLECVQDMDHENMFWYRQDPGLGLRLIYFSYDVKMKEKGDIPEGYSVSREKKERFSLILESASTNQTSMYLCASQLTDTQYFGPGTRLTVL.

This chain links TRBV7-9 with TRBJ2-5; D uncertain. Germline CDR1 reads SEHNR; CDR2 reads FQNEAQ (reference sequence). Trimming took off 8 bases at V and 2 bases at J, with 3 bases between the two ends. The CDR3 is made up of 10 amino acids. CDR3 protein: CASSQETQYF. The CDR3 DNA is TGTGCCAGCTCTCAAGAGACCCAGTACTTC. The variable domain in full, with the rest retrieved from reference TRBV7-9 and TRBJ2-5, is DTGVSQNPRHKITKRGQNVTFRCDPISEHNRLYWYRQTLGQGPEFLTYFQNEAQLEKSRLLSDRFSAERPKGSFSTLEIQRTEQGDSAMYLCASSQETQYFGPGTRLLVL.